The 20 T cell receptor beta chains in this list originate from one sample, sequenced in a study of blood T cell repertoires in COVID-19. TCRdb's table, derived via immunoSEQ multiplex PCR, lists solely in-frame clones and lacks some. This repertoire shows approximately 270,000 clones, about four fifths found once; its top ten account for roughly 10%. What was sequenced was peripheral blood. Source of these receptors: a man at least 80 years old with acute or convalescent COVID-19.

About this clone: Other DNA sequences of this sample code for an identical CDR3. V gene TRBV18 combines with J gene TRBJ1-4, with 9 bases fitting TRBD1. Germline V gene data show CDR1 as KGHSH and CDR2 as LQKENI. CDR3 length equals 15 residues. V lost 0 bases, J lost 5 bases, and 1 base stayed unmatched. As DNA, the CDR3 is TGTGCCAGCTCACCACCGGGACAGGGAAATGAAAAACTGTTTTTT. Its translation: CASSPPGQGNEKLFF.

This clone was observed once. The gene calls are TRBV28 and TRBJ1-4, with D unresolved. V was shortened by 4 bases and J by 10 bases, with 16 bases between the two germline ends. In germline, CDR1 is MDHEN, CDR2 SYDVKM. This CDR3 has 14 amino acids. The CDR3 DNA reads TGTGCCAGCAGTTCCCACATGGATGGAGGAAAACTGTTTTTT. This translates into CASSSHMDGGKLFF.

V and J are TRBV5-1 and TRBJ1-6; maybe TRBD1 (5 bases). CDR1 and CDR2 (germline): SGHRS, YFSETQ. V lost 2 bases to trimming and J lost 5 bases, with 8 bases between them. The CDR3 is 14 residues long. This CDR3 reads CASSLGTHNSPLHF. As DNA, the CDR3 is TGCGCCAGCAGCTTAGGGACTCATAATTCACCCCTCCACTTT.

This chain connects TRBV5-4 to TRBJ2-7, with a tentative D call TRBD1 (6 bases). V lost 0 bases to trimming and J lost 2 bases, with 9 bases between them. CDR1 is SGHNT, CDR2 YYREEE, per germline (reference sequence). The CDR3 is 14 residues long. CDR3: CASSLAGDTYEQYF. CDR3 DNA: TGTGCCAGCAGCTTGGCAGGGGACACCTACGAGCAGTACTTC. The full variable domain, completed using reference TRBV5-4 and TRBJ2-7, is ETGVTQSPTHLIKTRGQQVTLRCSSQSGHNTVSWYQQALGQGPQFIFQYYREEENGRGNFPPRFSGLQFPNYSSELNVNALELDDSALYLCASSLAGDTYEQYFGPGTRLTVT.

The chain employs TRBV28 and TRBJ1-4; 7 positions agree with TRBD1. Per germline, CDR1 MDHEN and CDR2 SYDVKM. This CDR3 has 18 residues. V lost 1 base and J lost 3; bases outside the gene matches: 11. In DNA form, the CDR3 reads TGTGCCAGCAGTTTATTCTTCCCTCAGGGGGTGGCTAATGAAAAACTGTTTTTT. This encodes CASSLFFPQGVANEKLFF.

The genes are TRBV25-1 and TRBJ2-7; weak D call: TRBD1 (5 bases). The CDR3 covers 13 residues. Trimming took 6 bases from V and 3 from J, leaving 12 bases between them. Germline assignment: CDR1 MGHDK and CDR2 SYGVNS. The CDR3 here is CASSLIRGYEQYF. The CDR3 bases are TGTGCCAGCAGCCTAATAAGGGGCTACGAGCAGTACTTC.

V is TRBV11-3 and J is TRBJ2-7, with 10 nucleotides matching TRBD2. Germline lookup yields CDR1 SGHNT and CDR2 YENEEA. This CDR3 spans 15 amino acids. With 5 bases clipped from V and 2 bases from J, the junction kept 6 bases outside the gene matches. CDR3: CASSLSSGGPYEQYF. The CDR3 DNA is TGTGCCAGCAGCCTGTCTAGCGGGGGCCCCTACGAGCAGTACTTC. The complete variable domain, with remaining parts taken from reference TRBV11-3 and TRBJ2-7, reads EAGVVQSPRYKIIEKKQPVAFWCNPISGHNTLYWYLQNLGQGPELLIRYENEEAVDDSQLPKDRFSAERLKGVDSTLKIQPAELGDSAVYLCASSLSSGGPYEQYFGPGTRLTVT.

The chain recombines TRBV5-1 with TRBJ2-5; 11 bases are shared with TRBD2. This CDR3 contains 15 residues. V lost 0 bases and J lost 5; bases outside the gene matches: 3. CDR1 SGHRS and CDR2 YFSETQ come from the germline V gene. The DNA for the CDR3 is TGCGCCAGCAGCTTGGGGACTAGCGGGCCTGAGACCCAGTACTTC. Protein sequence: CASSLGTSGPETQYF.

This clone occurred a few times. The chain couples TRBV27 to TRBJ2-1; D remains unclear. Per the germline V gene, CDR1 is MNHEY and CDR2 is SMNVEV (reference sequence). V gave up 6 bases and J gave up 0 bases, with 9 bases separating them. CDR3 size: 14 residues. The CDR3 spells CASRLLSSYNEQFF. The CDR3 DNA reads TGTGCCAGCAGACTTCTGAGCTCCTACAATGAGCAGTTCTTC.

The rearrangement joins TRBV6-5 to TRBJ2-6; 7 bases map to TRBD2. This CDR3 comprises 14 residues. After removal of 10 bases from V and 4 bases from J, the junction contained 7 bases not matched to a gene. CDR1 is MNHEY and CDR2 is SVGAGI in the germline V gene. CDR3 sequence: CATPGGSGANVLTF. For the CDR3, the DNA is TGTGCCACCCCCGGGGGGTCCGGGGCCAACGTCCTGACTTTC.

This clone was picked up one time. CDR3 protein: CSVSEGTGGHEQYF. The CDR3 nucleotides are TGCAGCGTCTCCGAGGGGACAGGGGGTCATGAGCAGTACTTC. The chain links TRBV29-1 to TRBJ2-7; 11 bases map to TRBD1. CDR3 length: 14 residues. Germline CDR1 and CDR2: SQVTM and ANQGSEA. Germline trimming cut 6 bases from V and 7 bases from J; bases unmatched to any gene: 11.

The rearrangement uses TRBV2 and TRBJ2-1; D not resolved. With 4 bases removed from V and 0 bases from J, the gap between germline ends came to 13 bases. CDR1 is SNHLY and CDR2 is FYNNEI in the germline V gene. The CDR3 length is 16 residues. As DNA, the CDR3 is TGTGCCAGCAGTGGTGGCAGTTCCCGCTCCTACAATGAGCAGTTCTTC. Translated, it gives CASSGGSSRSYNEQFF.

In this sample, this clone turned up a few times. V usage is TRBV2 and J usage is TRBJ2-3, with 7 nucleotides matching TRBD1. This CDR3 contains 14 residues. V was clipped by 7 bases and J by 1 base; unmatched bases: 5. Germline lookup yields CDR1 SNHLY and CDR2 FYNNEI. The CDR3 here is CASTDGTGTDTQYF. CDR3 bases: TGTGCCAGCACTGATGGGACAGGCACAGATACGCAGTATTTT.

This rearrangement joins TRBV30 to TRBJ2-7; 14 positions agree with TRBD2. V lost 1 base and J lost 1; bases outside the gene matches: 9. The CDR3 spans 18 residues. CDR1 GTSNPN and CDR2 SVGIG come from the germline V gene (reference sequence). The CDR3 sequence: CAWSDPGLAGVRSYEQYF. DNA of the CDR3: TGTGCCTGGAGTGATCCGGGACTAGCGGGAGTCCGTTCCTACGAGCAGTACTTC. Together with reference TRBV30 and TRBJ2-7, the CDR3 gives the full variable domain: SQTIHQWPATLVQPVGSPLSLECTVEGTSNPNLYWYRQAAGRGLQLLFYSVGIGQISSEVPQNLSASRPQDRQFILSSKKLLLSDSGFYLCAWSDPGLAGVRSYEQYFGPGTRLTVT.

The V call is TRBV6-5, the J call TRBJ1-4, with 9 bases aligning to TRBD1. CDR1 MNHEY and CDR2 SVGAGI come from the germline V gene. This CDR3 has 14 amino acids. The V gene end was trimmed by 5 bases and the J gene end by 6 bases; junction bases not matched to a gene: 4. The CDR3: CASSRDRVDEKLFF. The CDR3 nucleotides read TGTGCCAGCAGTAGGGACAGGGTCGATGAAAAACTGTTTTTT.

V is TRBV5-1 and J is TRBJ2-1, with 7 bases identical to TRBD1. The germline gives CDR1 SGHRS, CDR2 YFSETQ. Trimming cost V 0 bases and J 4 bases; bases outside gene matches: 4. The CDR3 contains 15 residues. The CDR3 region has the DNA TGCGCCAGCAGCTTGGTCGGACAGGAGTACAATGAGCAGTTCTTC. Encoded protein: CASSLVGQEYNEQFF.

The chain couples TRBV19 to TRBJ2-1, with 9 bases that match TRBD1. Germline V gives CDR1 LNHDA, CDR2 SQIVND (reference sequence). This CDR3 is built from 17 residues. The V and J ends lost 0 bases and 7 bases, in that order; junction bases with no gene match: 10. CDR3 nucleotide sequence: TGTGCCAGTAGTATAGATCCCAGGACAGGGGTACGGAATGAGCAGTTCTTC. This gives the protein CASSIDPRTGVRNEQFF.

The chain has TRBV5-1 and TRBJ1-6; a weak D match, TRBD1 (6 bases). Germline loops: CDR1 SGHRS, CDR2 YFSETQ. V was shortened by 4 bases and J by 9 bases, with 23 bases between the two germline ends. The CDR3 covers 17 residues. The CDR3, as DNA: TGCGCCAGCAGCGAAGAAGGACAGCAAGTGCCGTCTTCACCCCTCCACTTT. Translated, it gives CASSEEGQQVPSSPLHF.

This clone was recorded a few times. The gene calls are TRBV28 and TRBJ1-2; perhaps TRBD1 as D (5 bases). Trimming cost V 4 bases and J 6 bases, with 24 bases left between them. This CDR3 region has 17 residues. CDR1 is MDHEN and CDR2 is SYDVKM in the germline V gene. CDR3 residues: CASSSGGAGRTGNGYTF. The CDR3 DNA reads TGTGCCAGCAGTTCCGGCGGGGCGGGGCGAACGGGGAATGGCTACACCTTC.

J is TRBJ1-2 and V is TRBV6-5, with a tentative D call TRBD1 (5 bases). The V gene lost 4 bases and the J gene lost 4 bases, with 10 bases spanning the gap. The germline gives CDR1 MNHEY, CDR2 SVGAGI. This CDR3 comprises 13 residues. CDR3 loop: CASSLDRVYGYTF. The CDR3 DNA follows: TGTGCCAGCAGTTTAGACAGAGTCTATGGCTACACCTTC.